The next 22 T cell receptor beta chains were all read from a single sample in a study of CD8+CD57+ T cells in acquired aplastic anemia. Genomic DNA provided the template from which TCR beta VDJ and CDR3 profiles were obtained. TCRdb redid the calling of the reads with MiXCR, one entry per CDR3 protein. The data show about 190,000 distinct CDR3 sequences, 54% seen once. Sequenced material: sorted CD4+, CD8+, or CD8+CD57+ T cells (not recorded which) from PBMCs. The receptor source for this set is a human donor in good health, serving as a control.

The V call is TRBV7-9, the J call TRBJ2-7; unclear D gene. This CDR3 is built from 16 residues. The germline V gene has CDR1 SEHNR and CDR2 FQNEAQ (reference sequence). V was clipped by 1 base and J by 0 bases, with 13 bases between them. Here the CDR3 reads CASSLEGPQSSYEQYF. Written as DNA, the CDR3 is TGTGCCAGCAGCTTAGAAGGTCCACAGAGCTCCTACGAGCAGTACTTC.

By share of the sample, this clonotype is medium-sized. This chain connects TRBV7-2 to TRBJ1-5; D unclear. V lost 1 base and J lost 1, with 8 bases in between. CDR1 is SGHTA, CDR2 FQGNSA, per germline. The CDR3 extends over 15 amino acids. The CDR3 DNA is TGTGCCAGCAGCTTAGAACCTGGGAGCAATCAGCCCCAGCATTTT. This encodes CASSLEPGSNQPQHF.

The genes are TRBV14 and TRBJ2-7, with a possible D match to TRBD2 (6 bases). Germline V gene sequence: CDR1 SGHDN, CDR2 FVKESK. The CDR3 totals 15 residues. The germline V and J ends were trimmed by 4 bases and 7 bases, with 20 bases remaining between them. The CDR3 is CASSPKNRGSWEQYF. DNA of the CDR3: TGTGCCAGCAGCCCAAAGAACCGGGGGAGTTGGGAGCAGTACTTC. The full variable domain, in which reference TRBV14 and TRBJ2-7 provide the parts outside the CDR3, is EAGVTQFPSHSVIEKGQTVTLRCDPISGHDNLYWYRRVMGKEIKFLLHFVKESKQDESGMPNNRFLAERTGGTYSTLKVQPAELEDSGVYFCASSPKNRGSWEQYFGPGTRLTVT.

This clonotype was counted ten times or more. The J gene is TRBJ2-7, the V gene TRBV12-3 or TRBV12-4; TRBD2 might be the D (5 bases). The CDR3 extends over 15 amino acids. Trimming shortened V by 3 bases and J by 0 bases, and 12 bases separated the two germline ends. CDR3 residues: CASSLAGGHSYEQYF. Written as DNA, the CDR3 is TGTGCCAGCAGTTTGGCGGGTGGCCACTCCTACGAGCAGTACTTC.

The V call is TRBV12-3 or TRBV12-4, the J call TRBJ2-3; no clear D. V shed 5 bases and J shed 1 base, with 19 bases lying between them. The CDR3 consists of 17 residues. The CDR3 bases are TGTGCCAGCAGTCTCTACCGACGAACAGCAGGCACAGATACGCAGTATTTT. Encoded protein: CASSLYRRTAGTDTQYF.

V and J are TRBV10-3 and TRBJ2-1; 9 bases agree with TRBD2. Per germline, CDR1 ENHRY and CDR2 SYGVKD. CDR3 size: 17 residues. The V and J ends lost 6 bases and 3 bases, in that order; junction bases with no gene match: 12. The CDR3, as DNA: TGTGCCATCAGGCCCTCAGGTAGCGGGGGCGTCTACAATGAGCAGTTCTTC. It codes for CAIRPSGSGGVYNEQFF.

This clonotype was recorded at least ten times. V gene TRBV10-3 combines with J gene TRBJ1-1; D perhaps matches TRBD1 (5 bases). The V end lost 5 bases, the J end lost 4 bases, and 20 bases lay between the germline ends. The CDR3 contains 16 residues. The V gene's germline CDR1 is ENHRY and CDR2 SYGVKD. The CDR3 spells CAISPDSQGRTTEAFF. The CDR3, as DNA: TGTGCCATCAGTCCCGACAGTCAAGGGAGGACCACTGAAGCTTTCTTT.

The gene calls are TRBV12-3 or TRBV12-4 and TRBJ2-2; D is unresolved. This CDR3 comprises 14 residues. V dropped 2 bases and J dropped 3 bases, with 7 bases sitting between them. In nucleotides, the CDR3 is TGTGCCAGCAGTTTAAACTCCCACACCGGGGAGCTGTTTTTT. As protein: CASSLNSHTGELFF.

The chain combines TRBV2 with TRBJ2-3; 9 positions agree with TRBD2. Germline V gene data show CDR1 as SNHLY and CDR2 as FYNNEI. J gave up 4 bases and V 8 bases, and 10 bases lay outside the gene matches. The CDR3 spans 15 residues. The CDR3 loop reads CASLAASGVADTQYF. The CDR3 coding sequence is TGTGCCAGCTTGGCTGCTAGCGGGGTGGCAGATACGCAGTATTTT.

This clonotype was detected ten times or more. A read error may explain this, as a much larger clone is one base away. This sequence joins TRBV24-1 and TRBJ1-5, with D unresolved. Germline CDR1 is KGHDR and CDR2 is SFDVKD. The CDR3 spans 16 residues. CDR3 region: CATSDSYSYSDQPQHF. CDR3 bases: TGTGCCACCAGTGATTCGTACAGTTATAGCGATCAGCCCCAGCATTTT.

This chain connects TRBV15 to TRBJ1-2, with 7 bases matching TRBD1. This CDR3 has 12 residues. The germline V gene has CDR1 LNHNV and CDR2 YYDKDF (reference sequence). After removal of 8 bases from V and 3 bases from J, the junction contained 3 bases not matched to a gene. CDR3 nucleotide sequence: TGTGCCACCGTCGACAGGGACTATGGCTACACCTTC. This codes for CATVDRDYGYTF. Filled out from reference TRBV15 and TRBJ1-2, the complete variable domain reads DAMVIQNPRYQVTQFGKPVTLSCSQTLNHNVMYWYQQKSSQAPKLLFHYYDKDFNNEADTPDNFQSRRPNTSFCFLDIRSPGLGDTAMYLCATVDRDYGYTFGSGTRLTVV.

The CDR3 DNA sequence: TGTGCCAGCAGCCCCTTGGGTAGCACAGATACGCAGTATTTT. Translating gives CASSPLGSTDTQYF. The chain recombines TRBV7-3 with TRBJ2-3; D is ambiguous. Looked up from germline, CDR1 is SGHTA and CDR2 is FQGTGA. The V gene lost 5 bases and the J gene lost 0 bases, with 9 bases spanning the gap. This CDR3 is built from 14 residues.

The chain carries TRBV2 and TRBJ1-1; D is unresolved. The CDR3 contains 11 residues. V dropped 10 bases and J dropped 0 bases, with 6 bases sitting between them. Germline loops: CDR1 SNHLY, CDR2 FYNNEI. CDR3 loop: CATILNTEAFF. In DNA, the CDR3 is TGTGCCACAATACTGAACACTGAAGCTTTCTTT.

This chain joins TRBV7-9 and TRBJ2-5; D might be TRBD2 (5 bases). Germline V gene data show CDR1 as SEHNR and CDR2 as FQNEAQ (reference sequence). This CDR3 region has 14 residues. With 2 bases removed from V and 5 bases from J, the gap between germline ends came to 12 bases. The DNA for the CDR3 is TGTGCCAGCAGCTTAATTGCCCGAGGGGAGACCCAGTACTTC. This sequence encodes CASSLIARGETQYF.

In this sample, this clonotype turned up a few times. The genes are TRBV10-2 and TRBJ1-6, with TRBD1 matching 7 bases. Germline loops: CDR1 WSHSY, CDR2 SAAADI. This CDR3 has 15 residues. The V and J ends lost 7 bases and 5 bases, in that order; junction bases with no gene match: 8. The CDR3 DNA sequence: TGCGCCAGCAACGCCGGGACAGCGAATAATTCACCCCTCCACTTT. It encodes CASNAGTANNSPLHF.

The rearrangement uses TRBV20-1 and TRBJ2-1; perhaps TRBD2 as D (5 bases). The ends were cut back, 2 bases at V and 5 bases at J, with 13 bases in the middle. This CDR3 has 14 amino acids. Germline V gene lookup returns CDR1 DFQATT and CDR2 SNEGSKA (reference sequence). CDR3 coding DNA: TGCAGTGCTAGACCCACCTGGGAGAACAATGAGCAGTTCTTC. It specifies CSARPTWENNEQFF.

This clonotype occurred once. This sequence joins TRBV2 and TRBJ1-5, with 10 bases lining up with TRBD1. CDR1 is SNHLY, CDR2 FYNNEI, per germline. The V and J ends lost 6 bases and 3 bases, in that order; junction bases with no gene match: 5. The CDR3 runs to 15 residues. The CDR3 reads CASRAGTGDNQPQHF. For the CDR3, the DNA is TGTGCCAGCAGAGCCGGGACAGGGGACAATCAGCCCCAGCATTTT.

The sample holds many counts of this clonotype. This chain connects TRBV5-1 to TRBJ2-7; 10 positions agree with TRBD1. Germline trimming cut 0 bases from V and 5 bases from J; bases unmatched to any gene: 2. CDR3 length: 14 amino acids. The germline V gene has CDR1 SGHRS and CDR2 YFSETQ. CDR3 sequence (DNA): TGCGCCAGCAGCTTGGGCGGGACAGGGGACGAGCAGTACTTC. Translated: CASSLGGTGDEQYF.

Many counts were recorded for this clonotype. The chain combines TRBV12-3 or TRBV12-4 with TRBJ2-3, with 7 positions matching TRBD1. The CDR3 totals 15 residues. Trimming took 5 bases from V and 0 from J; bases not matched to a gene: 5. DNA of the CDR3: TGTGCCAGCAGTGCACAGGGGTCTAGCACAGATACGCAGTATTTT. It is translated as CASSAQGSSTDTQYF.

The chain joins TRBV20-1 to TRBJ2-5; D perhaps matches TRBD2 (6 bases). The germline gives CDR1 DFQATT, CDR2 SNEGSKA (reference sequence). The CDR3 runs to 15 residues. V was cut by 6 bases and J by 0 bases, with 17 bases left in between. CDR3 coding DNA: TGCAGTGCCTGGTTGGCGGGATGGTACCAAGAGACCCAGTACTTC. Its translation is CSAWLAGWYQETQYF.

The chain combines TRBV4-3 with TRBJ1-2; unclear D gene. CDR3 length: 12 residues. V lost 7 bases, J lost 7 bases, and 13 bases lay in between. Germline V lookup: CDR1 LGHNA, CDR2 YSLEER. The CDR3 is CASTMRPGGYTF. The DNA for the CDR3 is TGCGCCAGCACGATGAGACCGGGTGGCTACACCTTC.

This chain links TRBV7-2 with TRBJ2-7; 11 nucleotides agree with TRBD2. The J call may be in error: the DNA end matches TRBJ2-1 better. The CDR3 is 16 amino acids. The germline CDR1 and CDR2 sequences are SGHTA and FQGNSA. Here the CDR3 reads CASSLRTSGGAGEQFF. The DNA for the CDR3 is TGTGCCAGCAGCTTAAGAACTAGCGGGGGAGCAGGAGAGCAGTTCTTC.